The 22 T cell receptor beta chains given below trace back to one sample, sequenced in a study of response to subunit inactivated influenza vaccine. TCRdb passed the RT-PCR reads through MiXCR, listing each CDR3 protein once. The sample includes hundreds of thousands of distinct CDR3 sequences, 7.6% of them seen just once. The sequences come from PBMCs from blood, collected around 2 years after vaccination. The receptor source for this set is a man between 50 and 75 years old who received an inactivated influenza vaccine.

This chain uses TRBV6-5 with TRBJ2-1; no clear D gene. The ends were cut back, 1 base at V and 6 bases at J, with 4 bases in the middle. The CDR3 has 12 amino acids. From germline, CDR1 is MNHEY and CDR2 SVGAGI. The DNA of the CDR3 is TGTGCCAGCAGTTACTTCGGCAATGAGCAGTTCTTC. This translates into CASSYFGNEQFF.

V is TRBV9 and J is TRBJ2-3, with 8 bases matching TRBD2. The V and J ends lost 1 base and 5 bases, in that order; junction bases with no gene match: 6. The CDR3 contains 15 residues. The germline V gene encodes CDR1 SGDLS and CDR2 YYNGEE. The CDR3 loop is CASSVQAGAIDTQYF. CDR3 DNA: TGTGCCAGCAGCGTACAAGCGGGAGCGATAGATACGCAGTATTTT.

This chain links TRBV7-2 with TRBJ1-3; D remains ambiguous. Germline values: CDR1 SGHTA, CDR2 FQGNSA. The CDR3 covers 15 residues. Deletions cut 2 bases from V and 0 bases from J, with 8 bases between. CDR3 sequence reads: CASSLNGRSGNTIYF. The CDR3 nucleotides read TGTGCCAGCAGCTTAAATGGCCGCTCTGGAAACACCATATATTTT.

J is TRBJ2-5 and V is TRBV25-1, with D maybe TRBD2 (6 bases). CDR1 is MGHDK and CDR2 is SYGVNS in the germline V gene. The CDR3 runs to 15 residues. V was shortened by 1 base and J by 0 bases, with 9 bases between the two germline ends. CDR3 residues: CASSEWRADQETQYF. DNA of the CDR3: TGTGCCAGCAGTGAATGGAGGGCAGACCAAGAGACCCAGTACTTC. The full variable domain, completed using reference TRBV25-1 and TRBJ2-5, is EADIYQTPRYLVIGTGKKITLECSQTMGHDKMYWYQQDPGMELHLIHYSYGVNSTEKGDLSSESTVSRIRTEHFPLTLESARPSHTSQYLCASSEWRADQETQYFGPGTRLLVL.

The chain combines TRBV3-1 with TRBJ2-7, with TRBD2 matching over 7 bases. Trimming at V came to 1 base and at J to 8 bases, leaving 5 bases not matched to a gene. Per the germline V gene, CDR1 is LGHDT and CDR2 is YNNKEL (reference sequence). The CDR3 is 13 residues long. The CDR3 here is CASSQGGSSQQYF. CDR3 DNA: TGTGCCAGCAGCCAAGGCGGGAGCTCTCAGCAGTACTTC.

This clonotype has only one observation. The gene calls are TRBV5-1 and TRBJ2-7; 7 bases line up with TRBD1. There are 12 residues in the CDR3. The ends lost 0 bases at V and 7 bases at J; junction bases unmatched: 1. The germline V gene encodes CDR1 SGHRS and CDR2 YFSETQ. The CDR3 coding sequence is TGCGCCAGCAGCTTGGCACAGGGGGAGCAGTACTTC. It is translated as CASSLAQGEQYF. The entire variable domain, with the rest obtained from reference TRBV5-1 and TRBJ2-7, is as follows: KAGVTQTPRYLIKTRGQQVTLSCSPISGHRSVSWYQQTPGQGLQFLFEYFSETQRNKGNFPGRFSGRQFSNSRSEMNVSTLELGDSALYLCASSLAQGEQYFGPGTRLTVT.

J is TRBJ2-1 and V is TRBV12-3 or TRBV12-4; 9 bases map to TRBD1. Trimming at V came to 6 bases and at J to 4 bases, leaving 4 bases not matched to a gene. The CDR3 length is 14 residues. The CDR3 coding sequence is TGTGCCAGCAGAGAGACAGGGGGTTACAATGAGCAGTTCTTC. Translating gives CASRETGGYNEQFF.

This clonotype was observed a handful of times. The V call is TRBV3-1, the J call TRBJ2-7; TRBD1 is a possible D gene (5 bases). The CDR3 is 13 amino acids. V shed 4 bases and J shed 5 bases, with 12 bases lying between them. In germline, CDR1 is LGHDT, CDR2 YNNKEL (reference sequence). CDR3 region: CASSLRELNEQYF. The CDR3 coding sequence is TGTGCCAGCAGCCTCAGGGAATTAAACGAGCAGTACTTC.

This clonotype has more than one count but fewer than ten. The V and J genes are TRBV20-1 and TRBJ2-5, with TRBD1 matching over 8 bases. Germline CDR1 is DFQATT and CDR2 is SNEGSKA (reference sequence). This CDR3 is 14 amino acids long. V shed 4 bases and J 3 bases; nucleotides not matched to a gene: 7. DNA of the CDR3: TGCAGTGCTACGGACAGGGTGAGGAAAGAGACCCAGTACTTC. It yields the protein CSATDRVRKETQYF.

This chain connects TRBV20-1 to TRBJ2-3; 8 bases are shared with TRBD2. J gave up 3 bases and V 2 bases, and 10 bases lay outside the gene matches. CDR1 DFQATT and CDR2 SNEGSKA come from the germline V gene (reference sequence). The CDR3 sequence is 16 residues long. CDR3 DNA: TGCAGTGCTAGATCGCCGACTAGCGCCGGGACAGATACGCAGTATTTT. This translates into CSARSPTSAGTDTQYF.

This clonotype occurred a few times. The chain joins TRBV30 to TRBJ2-1; TRBD2 matches at 11 bases. This CDR3 comprises 15 residues. V gave up 5 bases and J gave up 4 bases; unmatched junction bases: 7. CDR1 is GTSNPN and CDR2 is SVGIG in the germline V gene (reference sequence). For the CDR3, the DNA is TGTGCCTGGGGGGACCTAGCGGGGGGTTACAATGAGCAGTTCTTC. As protein: CAWGDLAGGYNEQFF.

This clonotype appeared a few times. V and J are TRBV4-1 and TRBJ1-4; D uncertain. Germline loops: CDR1 MGHRA, CDR2 YSYEKL. V was clipped by 1 base and J by 4 bases, with 13 bases between them. This CDR3 is 16 amino acids long. CDR3 residues: CASSQVGVGGNEKLFF. CDR3 coding DNA: TGCGCCAGCAGCCAAGTGGGAGTCGGTGGTAATGAAAAACTGTTTTTT.

This clonotype was observed many times. The chain has TRBV7-8 and TRBJ1-1; no reliable D call. Germline lookup yields CDR1 SGHVS and CDR2 FQNEAQ. Trimming removed 1 base from V and 3 bases from J, with 9 bases in between. The CDR3 totals 14 residues. The CDR3 DNA sequence: TGTGCCAGCAGCTTAGTTCCCGGATACACTGAAGCTTTCTTT. This encodes CASSLVPGYTEAFF.

The chain links TRBV4-2 to TRBJ2-3; 8 positions match TRBD1. The CDR3 has 16 residues. Germline CDR1 and CDR2: LGHNA and YNFKEQ. The junction had 6 bases not matched to a gene; V was cut back by 4 bases and J by 0 bases. The CDR3 loop is CASSLDRGKSTDTQYF. CDR3 nucleotides: TGTGCCAGCAGCCTAGACAGGGGCAAGAGCACAGATACGCAGTATTTT.

This clonotype was seen only a few times. This chain connects TRBV18 to TRBJ1-3; perhaps TRBD1 as D (5 bases). V lost 4 bases, J lost 2 bases, and 15 bases lay in between. Germline V gene lookup returns CDR1 KGHSH and CDR2 LQKENI. The CDR3 runs to 16 residues. The CDR3 sequence is CASSLSTPGTGNTIYF. The CDR3 coding sequence is TGTGCCAGCTCACTGTCCACCCCAGGGACTGGAAACACCATATATTTT.

The chain is built from TRBV20-1 and TRBJ1-1; D is uncertain. The CDR3 loop spans 15 amino acids. Trimming removed 2 bases at V and 1 base at J, with 14 bases between. Germline lookup yields CDR1 DFQATT and CDR2 SNEGSKA (reference sequence). The CDR3 here is CSARTPGPGNTEAFF. CDR3 bases: TGCAGTGCTAGAACCCCAGGCCCCGGGAACACTGAAGCTTTCTTT.

This clonotype was detected many times. The gene calls are TRBV21-1 and TRBJ1-1; TRBD1, as called in the table, went unchecked against the DNA. TRBV21-1 is termed a pseudogene. There are 16 residues in the CDR3. The CDR3 nucleotides read TGTGCCAGCAGCAAAGGGCAACAGGAGGAGAACACTGAAGCTTTCTTT. It codes for CASSKGQQEENTEAFF.

This CDR3 reads CASSQAGFLSYNEQFF. Here the CDR3 DNA reads TGTGCCAGCAGCCAAGCCGGATTCCTTTCCTACAATGAGCAGTTCTTC. This rearrangement joins TRBV14 to TRBJ2-1; no clear D gene. Germline V lookup: CDR1 SGHDN, CDR2 FVKESK. The CDR3 is made up of 16 amino acids. V was clipped by 1 base and J by 1 base, with 11 bases between them. Using reference TRBV14 and TRBJ2-1 for the parts outside the CDR3, the full variable domain is EAGVTQFPSHSVIEKGQTVTLRCDPISGHDNLYWYRRVMGKEIKFLLHFVKESKQDESGMPNNRFLAERTGGTYSTLKVQPAELEDSGVYFCASSQAGFLSYNEQFFGPGTRLTVL.

This clonotype was counted only a few times. CDR3 nucleotides: TGTGCCACGAGGGACAGGGGAAGCGAGCAGTACTTC. It is translated as CATRDRGSEQYF. The V gene is TRBV10-3, the J gene TRBJ2-7; 10 bases align to TRBD1. Germline V gene sequence: CDR1 ENHRY, CDR2 SYGVKD. The J segment lost 6 bases and the V segment lost 10 bases, leaving 6 bases of the junction unmatched. The CDR3 runs to 12 residues.

The chain has TRBV12-3 or TRBV12-4 and TRBJ1-2; D may be TRBD1 (6 bases). This CDR3 is 17 amino acids long. V dropped 3 bases and J dropped 2 bases, with 19 bases sitting between them. This CDR3 reads CASSFLSGAFLNYGYTF. The CDR3 DNA is TGTGCCAGCAGTTTCTTATCAGGGGCGTTTTTGAACTATGGCTACACCTTC.

The chain carries TRBV20-1 and TRBJ2-5; D ambiguous. The CDR3 covers 13 residues. Germline V gene sequence: CDR1 DFQATT, CDR2 SNEGSKA (reference sequence). Between the trimmed V and J ends, which lost 5 bases and 1 base, there was a span of 11 bases. CDR3 nucleotides: TGCAGTGCTCCCCCCCTTTCCCAAGAGACCCAGTACTTC. Its translation: CSAPPLSQETQYF.

V usage is TRBV20-1 and J usage is TRBJ2-3; possibly TRBD1 or TRBD2 for D (5 bases each). The CDR3 contains 13 residues. Trimming removed 1 base at V and 4 bases at J, with 9 bases between. Germline CDR1 reads DFQATT; CDR2 reads SNEGSKA (reference sequence). In nucleotides, the CDR3 is TGCAGTGCTAGAGTGGGGACGGCAGATACGCAGTATTTT. It encodes CSARVGTADTQYF.